This TCR beta chain was obtained from a study of Ad26.COV2.S vaccination and SARS-CoV-2 variants. Study-level points and caveats: It was found that vaccine and placebo recipients had similar non-spike TCR breadth. It is possible that the TCR breadth and depth analyses underestimated the total T cell responses.

In regard to this clone: Its antigen is undetermined.

This table comes from immunoSEQ multiplex PCR, and its TCRdb copy is limited to in-frame clones, with some not included. The profile covers approximately 340,000 clones, with roughly nine tenths appearing a single time and 3% to 5% taken by the ten largest. There are 13 residues in the CDR3. V was shortened by 2 bases and J by 0 bases, with 0 bases between the two germline ends. Germline V gene sequence: CDR1 SGHDT, CDR2 YYEEEE. The V call is TRBV5-6, the J call TRBJ2-6; D remains ambiguous. Here the sequenced sample was peripheral blood, taken after recovery from COVID-19. The source is a human donor who had recovered from COVID-19. Here the CDR3 DNA reads TGTGCCAGCAGCTTCTCTGGGGCCAACGTCCTGACTTTC. Protein: CASSFSGANVLTF.